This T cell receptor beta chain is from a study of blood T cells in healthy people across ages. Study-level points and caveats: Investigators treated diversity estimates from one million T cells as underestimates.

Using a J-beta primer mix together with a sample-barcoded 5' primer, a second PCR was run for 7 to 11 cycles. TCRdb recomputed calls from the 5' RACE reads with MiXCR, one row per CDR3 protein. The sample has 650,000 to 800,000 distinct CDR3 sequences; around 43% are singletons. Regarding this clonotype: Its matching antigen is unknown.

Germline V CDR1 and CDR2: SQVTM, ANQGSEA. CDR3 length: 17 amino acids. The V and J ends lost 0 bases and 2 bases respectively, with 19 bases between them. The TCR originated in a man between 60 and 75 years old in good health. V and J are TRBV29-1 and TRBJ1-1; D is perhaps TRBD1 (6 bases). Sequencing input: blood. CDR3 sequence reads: CSVEDPRPKTGNTEAFF. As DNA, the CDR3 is TGCAGCGTTGAAGATCCGCGCCCAAAGACAGGAAACACTGAAGCTTTCTTT.